Described below is a single TCR beta chain sequence and its context. This entry is derived from a study of blood T cell repertoires in COVID-19. Study information: Collection of acute and convalescent COVID-19 samples took place in the United States, Italy and Spain. The cDNA or gDNA used as material had been derived from T cells, B-cell-depleted T cells, or PBMCs.

Per the study methods: How many nucleated cells were present was estimated from reference gene primer amplification. The repertoire was sequenced with immunoSEQ multiplex PCR; TCRdb's copy has only in-frame clones and lacks some. The V and J calls and clone size were taken over from that table, and D and trimming were inferred from the DNA. The table records more than 95,000 clones, approximately 80% of them present only once. V trimming: 1 base; J trimming: 5 bases; junction bases outside the gene matches: 4. The CDR3 runs 15 residues. CDR1 SGHRS and CDR2 YFSETQ come from the germline V gene. This TCR was sampled from a human donor in a cohort sampled during active or convalescent COVID-19. The chain recombines TRBV5-1 with TRBJ2-2, with 8 bases fitting TRBD1. Sequenced input: peripheral blood. CDR3 region: CASSLTQGVTGELFF. The CDR3 coding sequence is TGCGCCAGCAGCTTGACACAGGGGGTTACCGGGGAGCTGTTTTTT.